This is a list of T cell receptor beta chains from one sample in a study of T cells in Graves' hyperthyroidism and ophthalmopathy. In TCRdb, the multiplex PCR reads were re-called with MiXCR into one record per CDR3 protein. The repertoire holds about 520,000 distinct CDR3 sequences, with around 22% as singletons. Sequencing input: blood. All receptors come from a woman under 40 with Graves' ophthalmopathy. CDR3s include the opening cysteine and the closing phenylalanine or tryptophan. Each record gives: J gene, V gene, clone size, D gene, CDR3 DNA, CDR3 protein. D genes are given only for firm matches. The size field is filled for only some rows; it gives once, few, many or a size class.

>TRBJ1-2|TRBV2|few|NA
TGTGCCAGCCACAGGAATGACTATGGCTACACCTTC
CASHRNDYGYTF
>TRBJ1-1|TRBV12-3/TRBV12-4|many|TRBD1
TGTGCCAGCAGATATCAGGGGGCGGGGACTGAAGCTTTCTTT
CASRYQGAGTEAFF
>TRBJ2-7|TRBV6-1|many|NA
TGTGCCAGCTGGGGAGACAGTACCTACGAGCAGTACTTC
CASWGDSTYEQYF
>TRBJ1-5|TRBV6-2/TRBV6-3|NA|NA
TGTGTCAGCAGTACTGGGAGGGATGACAATCAGCCCCAGCATTTT
CVSSTGRDDNQPQHF
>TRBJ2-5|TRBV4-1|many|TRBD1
TGCGCCAGCAGCCAGCTACAGGGGGGAGAGACCCAGTACTTC
CASSQLQGGETQYF
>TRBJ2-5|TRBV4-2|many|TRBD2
TGTGCCAGCAGCCAAGAAGGAGCGGGGGGGCCAGAGACCCAGTACTTC
CASSQEGAGGPETQYF
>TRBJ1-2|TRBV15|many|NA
TGTGCCACCAGCAGAGATTCAAGAGGCCACACCTTC
CATSRDSRGHTF
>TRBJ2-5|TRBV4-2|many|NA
TGTGCCAGCAGCCAAGATATGGGCCTAGGAGAGACCCAGTACTTC
CASSQDMGLGETQYF
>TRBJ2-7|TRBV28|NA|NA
TGTGCCAGCAGCGACGCGGGATTCGAGCAGTACTTC
CASSDAGFEQYF
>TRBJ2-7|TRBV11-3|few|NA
TGTGCCAGCAGCTTAGGACCCAGCCACTACGAGCAGTACTTC
CASSLGPSHYEQYF
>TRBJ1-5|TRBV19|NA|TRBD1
TGTGCCAGTAGTCCGGGACAGGGGATGAATCAGCCCCAGCATTTT
CASSPGQGMNQPQHF
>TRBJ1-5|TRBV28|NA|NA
TGTGCCAGCAGGTATCGGGGTCAGCCCCAGCATTTT
CASRYRGQPQHF
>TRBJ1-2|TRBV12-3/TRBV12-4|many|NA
TGTGCCAGCACCCCGAGCAGGGACCCCTATGGCTACACCTTC
CASTPSRDPYGYTF
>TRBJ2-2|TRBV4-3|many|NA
TGCGCCAGCAGCCCCATGGGGGGTTTGGCCGGGGAGCTGTTTTTT
CASSPMGGLAGELFF
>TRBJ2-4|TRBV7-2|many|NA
TGTGCCAGCAGCTTAGGTCGCTCTTCGAACATTCAGTACTTC
CASSLGRSSNIQYF
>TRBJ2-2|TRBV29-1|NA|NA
TGCAGCGTCGAGGACACATTCACCGGGGAGCTGTTTTTT
CSVEDTFTGELFF
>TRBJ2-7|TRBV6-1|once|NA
TGTGCCAGCGGAACGACCTCCTACGAGCAGTACTTC
CASGTTSYEQYF
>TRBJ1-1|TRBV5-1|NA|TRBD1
TGCGCCAGCAGCTTGGCCCTCGGACAGGGGAACACTGAAGCTTTCTTT
CASSLALGQGNTEAFF
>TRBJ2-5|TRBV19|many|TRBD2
TGTGCCAGTAGGCCGACAGCGGGGGAAGGGTACGAGACCCAGTACTTC
CASRPTAGEGYETQYF
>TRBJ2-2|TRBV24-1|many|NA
TGTGCCACCAGTGGTTCGCAGCCAGACACCGGGGAGCTGTTTTTT
CATSGSQPDTGELFF
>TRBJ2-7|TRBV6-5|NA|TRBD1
TGTGCCAGCAGTTCCGGGGACAGGGCCAACGAGCAGTACTTC
CASSSGDRANEQYF
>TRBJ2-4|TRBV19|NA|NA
TGTGCCAGTAGTATAGTAGGGAGGAGCTTAGCCAAAAACATTCAGTACTTC
CASSIVGRSLAKNIQYF
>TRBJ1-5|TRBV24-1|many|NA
TGTGCCACCAGCGACAGCTATAGCAATCAGCCCCAGCATTTT
CATSDSYSNQPQHF
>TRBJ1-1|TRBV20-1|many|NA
TGCAGTGCTAGAGAGGACACTGAAGCTTTCTTT
CSAREDTEAFF
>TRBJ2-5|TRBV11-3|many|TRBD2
TGTGCCAGCAGCTTAGGGGGACTAGCCGAGACCCAGTACTTC
CASSLGGLAETQYF
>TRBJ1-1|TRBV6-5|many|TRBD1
TGTGCCAGCAGTTACGGGGGACAGGGGCGTGAAGCTTTCTTT
CASSYGGQGREAFF
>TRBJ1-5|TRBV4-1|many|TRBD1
TGCGCCAGCAGCCAAGGACAGGGGCCCAATCAGCCCCAGCATTTT
CASSQGQGPNQPQHF
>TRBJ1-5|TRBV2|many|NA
TGTGCCAGCCGCGAGGAACTAGAGGGTAATCAGCCCCAGCATTTT
CASREELEGNQPQHF
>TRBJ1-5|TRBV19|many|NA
TGTGCCAGTAGTATAGGAGGTCAGCCCCAGCATTTT
CASSIGGQPQHF
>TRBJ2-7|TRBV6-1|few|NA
TGTGCCAGCAGTCCCCATACTGGAGGGCGCGACGAGCAGTACTTC
CASSPHTGGRDEQYF
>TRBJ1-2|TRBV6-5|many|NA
TGTGCCAGCAGTTGGGACCTCTATGGCTACACCTTC
CASSWDLYGYTF
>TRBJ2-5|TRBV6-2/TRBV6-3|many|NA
TGTGCCAGCAGTTACTCCTCCGGGGGAGGCCTCCAAGAGACCCAGTACTTC
CASSYSSGGGLQETQYF
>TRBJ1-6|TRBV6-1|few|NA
TGTGCCAGCCGCTCCTATAATTCACCCCTCCACTTT
CASRSYNSPLHF
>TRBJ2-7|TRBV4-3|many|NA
TGCGCCAGCAGCCAAGAATTGAGGGTTACCTACGAGCAGTACTTC
CASSQELRVTYEQYF
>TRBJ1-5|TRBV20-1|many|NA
TGCAGTGCTCGCGAGTTTGGGTCTAGCAATCAGCCCCAGCATTTT
CSAREFGSSNQPQHF
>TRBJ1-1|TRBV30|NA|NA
TGTGCCTGGCGGGCCGGGAACTTTGGAAACACTGAAGCTTTCTTT
CAWRAGNFGNTEAFF
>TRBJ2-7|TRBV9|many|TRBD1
TGTGCCAGCAGCGTATACTCCGGGACAGGGCACTACGAGCAGTACTTC
CASSVYSGTGHYEQYF
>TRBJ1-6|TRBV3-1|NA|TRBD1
TGTGCCAGCAGCCGTAGTCGACAGGGGTATTCACCCCTCCACTTT
CASSRSRQGYSPLHF
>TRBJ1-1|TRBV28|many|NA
TGTGCCAGCAGCCTCCCGGGGGAATGGAACACTGAAGCTTTCTTT
CASSLPGEWNTEAFF
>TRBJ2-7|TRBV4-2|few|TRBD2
TGTGCCAGCAGCCAAGACTCGGGGGGGCCCTACGAGCAGTACTTC
CASSQDSGGPYEQYF
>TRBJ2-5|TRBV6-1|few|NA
TGTGCCAGCAGGAGGGAGGATTTAGAGACCCAGTACTTC
CASRREDLETQYF
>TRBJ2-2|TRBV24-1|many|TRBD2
TGTGCCACCAGTCACACCGGGGGGACCGGGGAGCTGTTTTTT
CATSHTGGTGELFF
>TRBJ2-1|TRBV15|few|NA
TGTGCCACCAGCTTCAGGACGGGTTTCAATGAGCAGTTCTTC
CATSFRTGFNEQFF
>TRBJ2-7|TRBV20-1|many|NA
TGCAGTGCTTTAGAGACGGACTCCGGACCTTACGAGCAGTACTTC
CSALETDSGPYEQYF
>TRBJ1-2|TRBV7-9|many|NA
TGTGCCAGCAGCTTAAAACAGGAGAACTTATATGGCTACACCTTC
CASSLKQENLYGYTF
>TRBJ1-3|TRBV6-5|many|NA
TGTGCCAGCAGTTACTCGTCACAGACTGGAAACACCATATATTTT
CASSYSSQTGNTIYF
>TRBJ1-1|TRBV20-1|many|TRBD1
TGCAGTGCGGTGGACAGGGTCGGTGAAGCTTTCTTT
CSAVDRVGEAFF
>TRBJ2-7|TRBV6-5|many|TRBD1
TGTGCCAGCAGTTACGGTACAGGGGACTACGAGCAGTACTTC
CASSYGTGDYEQYF
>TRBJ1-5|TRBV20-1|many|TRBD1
TGCAGTGCCGAGGACCGGGACAGGGATCAGCCCCAGCATTTT
CSAEDRDRDQPQHF
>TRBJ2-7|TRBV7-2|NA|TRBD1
TGTGCCAGCAGCTTAGTCGCTACACAGGGGGACGAGCAGTACTTC
CASSLVATQGDEQYF
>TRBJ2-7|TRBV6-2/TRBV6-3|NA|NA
TGTGCCAGCAGATCGTTTTGGGGGCAGTCCTACGAGCAGTACTTC
CASRSFWGQSYEQYF
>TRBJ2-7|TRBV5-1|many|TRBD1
TGCGCCAGCAGCAACGACAGGGGTGGGAGAGTCTACGAGCAGTACTTC
CASSNDRGGRVYEQYF
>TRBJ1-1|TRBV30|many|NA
TGTGCCTGGACGGGCTCGGGAACTGAAGCTTTCTTT
CAWTGSGTEAFF
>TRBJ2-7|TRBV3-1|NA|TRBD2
TGTGCCAGCAGCCCTCTAGCGGGGGGGCAATCCGAGCAGTACTTC
CASSPLAGGQSEQYF
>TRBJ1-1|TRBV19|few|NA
TGTGCCAGTAGAGAATCTACCGGCCCCATCACTGAAGCTTTCTTT
CASRESTGPITEAFF